Listed here is a single TCR beta chain. This CDR3 is 15 amino acids long. Germline V gene sequence: CDR1 SGHRS, CDR2 YFSETQ. V lost 9 bases to trimming and J lost 0 bases, with 19 bases between them. Construction of the TCRbeta library involved unique molecular identifiers. TCRdb re-derived calls from the PCR reads in MiXCR, one entry per CDR3 protein. The sample has hundreds of thousands of distinct CDR3 sequences; approximately 16% are singletons. This sample stems from a study of T-cell reconstitution after alpha-beta-depleted transplantation in children. This chain joins TRBV5-1 and TRBJ2-7; D is uncertain. This clonotype was sampled from a human donor who donated a stem cell graft to a child with acute myeloid leukemia. The sequencing here drew on PBMCs from the stem cell graft donor, taken from the stem cell graft. The CDR3 is CATASGPGSSYEQYV. The CDR3 region has the DNA TGCGCCACCGCATCCGGACCTGGGTCCTCCTACGAGCAGTACGTC.